The clone carrying this T cell receptor beta chain was recorded at least ten times. As yet, its antigen is unknown. The data belong to a study of T-cell memory formation after mild COVID-19. Across the study: TCR clusters showed largely donor specificity.

Germline loops: CDR1 SSHAT, CDR2 FNYEAQ (reference sequence). The CDR3 is 14 amino acids. V gave up 4 bases and J gave up 7 bases; unmatched junction bases: 10. From 5'RACE with constant-segment primers came TCR alpha and TCR beta cDNA libraries that carried sample barcodes and UMIs. Each CDR3 protein is one row after TCRdb ran MiXCR on the 5' RACE reads. The repertoire holds 180,000 or so distinct CDR3 sequences, with approximately 10% as singletons. Study-level results: Clones that contracted from day 15 to 85 were balanced CD4/CD8, while later expanders leaned CD4+.

The receptor was derived from a man between 18 and 35 years old who had mild COVID-19 (a few samples of this study predate the infection). Cell type and time point are not known. This chain links TRBV7-7 with TRBJ2-7, with 7 bases matching TRBD1. Sequenced material: PBMCs or a T cell subset sorted from them (not recorded which). The CDR3 DNA follows: TGTGCCAGCAGCTCTTCGACAGGGTCGGGGGAGCAGTACTTC. Its translation: CASSSSTGSGEQYF.